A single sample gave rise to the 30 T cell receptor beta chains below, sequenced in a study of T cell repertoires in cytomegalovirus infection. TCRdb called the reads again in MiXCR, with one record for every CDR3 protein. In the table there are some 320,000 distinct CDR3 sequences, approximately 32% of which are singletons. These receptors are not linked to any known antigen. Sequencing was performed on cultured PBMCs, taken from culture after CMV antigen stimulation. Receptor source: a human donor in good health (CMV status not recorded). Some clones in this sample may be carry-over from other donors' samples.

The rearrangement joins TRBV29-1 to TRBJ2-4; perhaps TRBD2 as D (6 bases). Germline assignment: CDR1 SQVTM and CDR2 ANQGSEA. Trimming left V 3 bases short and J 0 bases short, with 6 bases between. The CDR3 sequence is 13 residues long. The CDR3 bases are TGCAGCGTTGAGGGACTAGCCAAAAACATTCAGTACTTC. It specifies CSVEGLAKNIQYF.

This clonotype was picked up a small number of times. DNA for the CDR3: TGTGCCAGCAGTACGACCAGGGCAGGCACTGAAGCTTTCTTT. Translating gives CASSTTRAGTEAFF. The gene calls are TRBV7-9 and TRBJ1-1, with a tentative D call TRBD1 (5 bases). The germline CDR1 and CDR2 sequences are SEHNR and FQNEAQ (reference sequence). Trimming pared 6 bases from V and 4 bases from J, leaving 15 bases between. This CDR3 contains 14 residues. Full variable domain (remainder filled in from reference TRBV7-9 and TRBJ1-1): DTGVSQNPRHKITKRGQNVTFRCDPISEHNRLYWYRQTLGQGPEFLTYFQNEAQLEKSRLLSDRFSAERPKGSFSTLEIQRTEQGDSAMYLCASSTTRAGTEAFFGQGTRLTVV.

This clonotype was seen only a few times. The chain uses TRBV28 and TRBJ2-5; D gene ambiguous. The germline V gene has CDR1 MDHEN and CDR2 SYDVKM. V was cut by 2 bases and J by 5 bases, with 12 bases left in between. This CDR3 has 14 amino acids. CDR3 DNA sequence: TGTGCCAGCAGTTTACTACCGTCCGCGGAGACCCAGTACTTC. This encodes CASSLLPSAETQYF. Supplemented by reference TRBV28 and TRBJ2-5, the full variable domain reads DVKVTQSSRYLVKRTGEKVFLECVQDMDHENMFWYRQDPGLGLRLIYFSYDVKMKEKGDIPEGYSVSREKKERFSLILESASTNQTSMYLCASSLLPSAETQYFGPGTRLLVL.

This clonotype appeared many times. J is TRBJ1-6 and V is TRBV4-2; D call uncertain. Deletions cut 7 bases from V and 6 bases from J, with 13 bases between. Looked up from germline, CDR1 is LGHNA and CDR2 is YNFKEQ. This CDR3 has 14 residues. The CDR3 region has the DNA TGTGCCAGCACGCCCCAACAGATTAATTCACCCCTCCACTTT. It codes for CASTPQQINSPLHF.

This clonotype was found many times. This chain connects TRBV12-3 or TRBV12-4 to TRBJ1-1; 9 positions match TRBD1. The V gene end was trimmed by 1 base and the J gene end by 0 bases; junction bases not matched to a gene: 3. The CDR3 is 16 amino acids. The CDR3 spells CASSLGGQGLNTEAFF. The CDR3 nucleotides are TGTGCCAGCAGTTTAGGGGGACAGGGCTTGAACACTGAAGCTTTCTTT.

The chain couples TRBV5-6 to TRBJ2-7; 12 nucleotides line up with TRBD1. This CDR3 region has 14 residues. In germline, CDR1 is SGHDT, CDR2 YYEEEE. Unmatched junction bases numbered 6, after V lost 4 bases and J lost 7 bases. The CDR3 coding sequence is TGTGCCAGCAGCCGGGACAGGGGGCAGAGTGAGCAGTACTTC. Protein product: CASSRDRGQSEQYF.

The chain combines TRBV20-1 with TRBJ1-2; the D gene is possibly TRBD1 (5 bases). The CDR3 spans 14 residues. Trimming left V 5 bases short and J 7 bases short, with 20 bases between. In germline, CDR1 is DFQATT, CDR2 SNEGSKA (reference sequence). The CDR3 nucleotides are TGCAGTGCTTCCCTAGGGGTCAGGGACGGTGGCTACACCTTC. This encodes CSASLGVRDGGYTF.

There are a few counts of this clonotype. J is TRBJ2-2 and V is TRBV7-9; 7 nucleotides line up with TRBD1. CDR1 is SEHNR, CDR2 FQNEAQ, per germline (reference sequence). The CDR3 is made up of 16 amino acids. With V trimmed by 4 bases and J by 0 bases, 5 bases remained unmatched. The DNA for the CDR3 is TGTGCCAGCAGCTCCAACAGGGGCGCGAACACCGGGGAGCTGTTTTTT. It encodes CASSSNRGANTGELFF.

For the CDR3, the DNA is TGTGCCAGCAGTCCGGACCTTTTCAAGAATGAGCAGTTCTTC. Amino acid sequence: CASSPDLFKNEQFF. V and J are TRBV12-3 or TRBV12-4 and TRBJ2-1; D unresolved. This CDR3 has 14 amino acids. V dropped 5 bases and J dropped 7 bases, with 15 bases sitting between them.

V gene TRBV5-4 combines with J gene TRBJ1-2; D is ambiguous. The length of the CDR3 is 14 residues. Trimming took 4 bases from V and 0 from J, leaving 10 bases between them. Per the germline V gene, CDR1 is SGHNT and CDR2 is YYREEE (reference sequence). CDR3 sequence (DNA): TGTGCCAGCAGCCACGTCCGGGCTAACTATGGCTACACCTTC. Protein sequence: CASSHVRANYGYTF.

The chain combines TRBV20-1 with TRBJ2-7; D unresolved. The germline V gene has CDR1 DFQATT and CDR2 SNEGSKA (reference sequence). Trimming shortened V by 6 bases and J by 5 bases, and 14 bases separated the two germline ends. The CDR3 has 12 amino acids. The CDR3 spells CSAAVHRNEQYF. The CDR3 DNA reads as TGCAGTGCCGCGGTACACCGGAACGAGCAGTACTTC.

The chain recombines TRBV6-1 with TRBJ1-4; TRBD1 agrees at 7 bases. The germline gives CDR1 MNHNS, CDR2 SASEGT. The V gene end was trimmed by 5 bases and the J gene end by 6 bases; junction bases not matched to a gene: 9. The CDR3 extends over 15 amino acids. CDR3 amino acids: CASSIPGTVYEKLFF. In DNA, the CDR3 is TGTGCCAGCAGTATTCCCGGGACAGTCTATGAAAAACTGTTTTTT.

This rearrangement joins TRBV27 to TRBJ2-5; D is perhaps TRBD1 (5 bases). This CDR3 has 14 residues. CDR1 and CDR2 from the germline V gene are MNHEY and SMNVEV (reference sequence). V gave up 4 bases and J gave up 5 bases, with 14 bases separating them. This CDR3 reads CASSSPGLGETQYF. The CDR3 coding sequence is TGTGCCAGCAGTTCCCCAGGGTTAGGGGAGACCCAGTACTTC.

CDR3 loop: CASSETGITTYEQYF. In DNA, the CDR3 is TGCGCCAGCAGCGAGACAGGGATTACCACCTACGAGCAGTACTTC. The chain is built from TRBV5-1 and TRBJ2-7; 7 bases align to TRBD1. J lost 2 bases, V lost 4 bases, and 9 bases had no gene match. CDR1 SGHRS and CDR2 YFSETQ come from the germline V gene. The CDR3 extends over 15 amino acids.

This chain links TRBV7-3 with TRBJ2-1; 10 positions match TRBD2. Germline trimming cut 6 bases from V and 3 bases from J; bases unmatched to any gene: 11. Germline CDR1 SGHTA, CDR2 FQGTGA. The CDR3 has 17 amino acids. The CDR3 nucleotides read TGTGCCAGCAGTCCATCGAGCGGGGGGGGGGTCTACAATGAGCAGTTCTTC. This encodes CASSPSSGGGVYNEQFF. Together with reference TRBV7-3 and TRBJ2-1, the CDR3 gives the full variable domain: GAGVSQTPSNKVTEKGKYVELRCDPISGHTALYWYRQSLGQGPEFLIYFQGTGAADDSGLPNDRFFAVRPEGSVSTLKIQRTERGDSAVYLCASSPSSGGGVYNEQFFGPGTRLTVL.

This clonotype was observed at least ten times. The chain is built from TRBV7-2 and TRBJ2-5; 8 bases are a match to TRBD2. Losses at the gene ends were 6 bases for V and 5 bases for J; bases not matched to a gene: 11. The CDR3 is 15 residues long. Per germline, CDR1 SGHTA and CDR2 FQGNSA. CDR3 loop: CASRLSGRGVETQYF. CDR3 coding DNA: TGTGCCAGCAGACTAAGCGGGAGAGGTGTGGAGACCCAGTACTTC.

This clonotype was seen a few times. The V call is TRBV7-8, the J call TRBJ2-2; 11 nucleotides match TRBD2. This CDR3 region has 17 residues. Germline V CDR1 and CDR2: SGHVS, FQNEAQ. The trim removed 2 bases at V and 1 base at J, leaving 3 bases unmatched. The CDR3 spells CASSLLAGGLNTGELFF. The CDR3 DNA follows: TGTGCCAGCAGCTTACTAGCGGGGGGCCTGAACACCGGGGAGCTGTTTTTT.

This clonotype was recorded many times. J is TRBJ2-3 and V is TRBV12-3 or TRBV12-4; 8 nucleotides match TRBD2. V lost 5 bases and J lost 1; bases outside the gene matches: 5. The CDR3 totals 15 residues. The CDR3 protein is CASSRVLAGTDTQYF. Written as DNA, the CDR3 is TGTGCCAGCAGTAGAGTACTAGCGGGCACAGATACGCAGTATTTT.

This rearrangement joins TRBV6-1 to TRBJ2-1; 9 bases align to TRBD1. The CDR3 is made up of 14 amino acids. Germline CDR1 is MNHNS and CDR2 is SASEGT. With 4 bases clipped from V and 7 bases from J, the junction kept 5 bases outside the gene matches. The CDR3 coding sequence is TGTGCCAGCAGTGGTGGGACAGGGAGAAATGAGCAGTTCTTC. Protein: CASSGGTGRNEQFF.

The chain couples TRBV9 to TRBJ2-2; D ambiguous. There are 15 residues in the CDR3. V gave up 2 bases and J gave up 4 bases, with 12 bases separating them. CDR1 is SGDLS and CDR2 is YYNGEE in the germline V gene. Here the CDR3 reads CASSVEGIPTGELFF. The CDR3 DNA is TGTGCCAGCAGCGTTGAAGGCATCCCCACCGGGGAGCTGTTTTTT.

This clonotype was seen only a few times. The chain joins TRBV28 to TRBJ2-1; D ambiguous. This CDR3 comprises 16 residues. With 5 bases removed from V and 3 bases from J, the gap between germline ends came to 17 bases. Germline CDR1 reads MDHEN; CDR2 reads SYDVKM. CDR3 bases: TGTGCCAGCAGTCCCCTTAGTGGTGGGGACTACAATGAGCAGTTCTTC. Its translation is CASSPLSGGDYNEQFF.

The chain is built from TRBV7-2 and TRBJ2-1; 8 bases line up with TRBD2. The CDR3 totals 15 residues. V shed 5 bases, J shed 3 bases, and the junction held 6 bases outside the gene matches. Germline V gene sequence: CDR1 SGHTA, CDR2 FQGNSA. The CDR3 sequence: CASSLIAGSYNEQFF. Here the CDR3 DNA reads TGTGCCAGCAGCCTAATAGCGGGAAGCTACAATGAGCAGTTCTTC.

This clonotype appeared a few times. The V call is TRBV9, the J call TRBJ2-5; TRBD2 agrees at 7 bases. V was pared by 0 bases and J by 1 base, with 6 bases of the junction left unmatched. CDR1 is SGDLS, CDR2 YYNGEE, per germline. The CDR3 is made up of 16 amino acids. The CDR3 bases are TGTGCCAGCAGCGTAGCGGCTAGCGGTAGCCAAGAGACCCAGTACTTC. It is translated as CASSVAASGSQETQYF.

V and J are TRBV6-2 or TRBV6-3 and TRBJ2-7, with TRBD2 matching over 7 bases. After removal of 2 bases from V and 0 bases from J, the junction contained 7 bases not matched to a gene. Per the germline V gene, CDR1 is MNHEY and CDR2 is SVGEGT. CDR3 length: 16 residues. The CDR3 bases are TGTGCCAGCAGTTACCCAAGGGCTAGCGGCTCCTACGAGCAGTACTTC. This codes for CASSYPRASGSYEQYF.

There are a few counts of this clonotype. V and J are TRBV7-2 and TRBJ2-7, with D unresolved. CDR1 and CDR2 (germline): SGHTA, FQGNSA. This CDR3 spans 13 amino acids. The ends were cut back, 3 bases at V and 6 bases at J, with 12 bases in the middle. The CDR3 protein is CASSFEIVREQYF. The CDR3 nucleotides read TGTGCCAGCAGCTTTGAGATAGTCCGCGAGCAGTACTTC.

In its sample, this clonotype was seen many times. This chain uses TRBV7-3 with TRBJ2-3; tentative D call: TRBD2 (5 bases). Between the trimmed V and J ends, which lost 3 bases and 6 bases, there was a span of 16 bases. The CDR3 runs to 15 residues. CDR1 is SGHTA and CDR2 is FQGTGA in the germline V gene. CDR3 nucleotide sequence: TGTGCCAGCAGCTTCGCGGCATCCTCGGGGGATACGCAGTATTTT. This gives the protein CASSFAASSGDTQYF.

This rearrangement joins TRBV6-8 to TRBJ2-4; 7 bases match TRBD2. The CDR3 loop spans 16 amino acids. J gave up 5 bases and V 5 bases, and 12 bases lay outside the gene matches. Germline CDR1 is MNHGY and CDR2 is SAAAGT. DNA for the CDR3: TGTGCCAGCAGTCCCTGGGGAGCGGGAACCGAAAACATTCAGTACTTC. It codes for CASSPWGAGTENIQYF.

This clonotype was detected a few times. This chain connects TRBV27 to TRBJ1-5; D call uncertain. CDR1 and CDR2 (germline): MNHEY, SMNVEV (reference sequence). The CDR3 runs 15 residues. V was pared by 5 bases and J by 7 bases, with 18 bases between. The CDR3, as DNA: TGTGCCAGCAGTACAGACGGGTCCGCGGGGCAGCCCCAGCATTTT. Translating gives CASSTDGSAGQPQHF.

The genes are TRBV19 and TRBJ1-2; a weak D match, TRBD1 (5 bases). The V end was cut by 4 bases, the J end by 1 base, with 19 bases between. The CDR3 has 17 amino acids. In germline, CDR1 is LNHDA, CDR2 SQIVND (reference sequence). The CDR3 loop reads CASSTQTTANLNYGYTF. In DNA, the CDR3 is TGTGCCAGTAGTACTCAAACGACAGCGAATCTTAACTATGGCTACACCTTC.

The CDR3 DNA sequence: TGTGCCAGTCAGCAGTCCTATGGCTACACCTTC. Translated: CASQQSYGYTF. V and J are TRBV12-3 or TRBV12-4 and TRBJ1-2, with D uncertain. Trimming left V 9 bases short and J 4 bases short, with 9 bases between. The CDR3 has 11 amino acids.